The 32 T cell receptor beta chains in this list originate from one sample, sequenced in a study of OX40 agonist ivuxolimab in advanced cancers. Only in-frame clones appear in the TCRdb table, and some are missing; sequencing was by immunoSEQ multiplex PCR. Among 60,000 to 85,000 clones, 87% were seen once, and the ten largest hold 0.45% to 0.7%. The sequencing used CD4+ or CD8+ T cells sorted from blood, collected in a trial of the OX40 agonist ivuxolimab. These receptors were collected from an adult with an advanced solid tumor such as melanoma, head and neck, liver or kidney cancer.

The V call is TRBV5-1, the J call TRBJ2-3; no clear D. In germline, CDR1 is SGHRS, CDR2 YFSETQ. The CDR3 loop spans 12 amino acids. V dropped 4 bases and J dropped 0 bases, with 3 bases sitting between them. The CDR3 sequence: CASSGSTDTQYF. The CDR3 DNA reads TGCGCCAGCAGCGGCAGCACAGATACGCAGTATTTT.

The chain couples TRBV12-2 to TRBJ1-6. TRBV12-2 counts as a pseudogene. CDR3 size: 17 residues. CDR3 nucleotides: TGTGCAAGTCGCGCAGGGGAGGGCTTCCCCCTTAATTCACCCCTCCACTTT. Protein sequence: CASRAGEGFPLNSPLHF.

This chain links TRBV7-7 with TRBJ2-7; no reliable D call. This CDR3 has 16 amino acids. The germline gives CDR1 SSHAT, CDR2 FNYEAQ (reference sequence). V lost 4 bases to trimming and J lost 1 base, with 17 bases between them. CDR3 coding DNA: TGTGCCAGCAGCTCTACAGCGCGAACTCGGTCCTACGAGCAGTACTTC. It codes for CASSSTARTRSYEQYF.

This clone was seen a handful of times. The chain combines TRBV9 with TRBJ1-4; possibly TRBD1 for D (5 bases). There are 16 residues in the CDR3. Germline CDR1 is SGDLS and CDR2 is YYNGEE. The V end lost 0 bases, the J end lost 5 bases, and 14 bases lay between the germline ends. The CDR3 is CASSVGRAGRNEKLFF. In nucleotides, the CDR3 is TGTGCCAGCAGCGTAGGTAGGGCAGGGCGGAATGAAAAACTGTTTTTT.

The gene calls are TRBV29-1 and TRBJ1-1; D remains unclear. V was clipped by 4 bases and J by 0 bases, with 9 bases between them. Germline V gives CDR1 SQVTM, CDR2 ANQGSEA. The CDR3 has 13 residues. For the CDR3, the DNA is TGCAGCGTTGTCGTGCCTCTGAACACTGAAGCTTTCTTT. Residues: CSVVVPLNTEAFF.

J is TRBJ2-5 and V is TRBV11-2; 14 positions match TRBD2. The germline CDR1 and CDR2 sequences are SGHAT and FQNNGV. The V and J ends lost 3 bases and 4 bases, in that order; junction bases with no gene match: 4. There are 16 residues in the CDR3. This CDR3 is CASSFWTSGRTETQYF. CDR3 bases: TGTGCCAGCAGCTTTTGGACTAGCGGGAGGACAGAGACCCAGTACTTC.

V usage is TRBV19 and J usage is TRBJ2-5; 11 bases agree with TRBD2. V lost 3 bases and J lost 5; bases outside the gene matches: 8. The CDR3 sequence is 16 residues long. Germline-derived CDR1 and CDR2 are LNHDA and SQIVND (reference sequence). CDR3 sequence: CASSMGLAGGGETQYF. DNA for the CDR3: TGTGCCAGTAGTATGGGGCTAGCGGGAGGCGGGGAGACCCAGTACTTC.

CDR3 sequence (DNA): TGCGCCAGCAGCCCCCTCAGGGGGCGCAACACTGAAGCTTTCTTT. Protein sequence: CASSPLRGRNTEAFF. This chain joins TRBV5-1 and TRBJ1-1; 8 bases map to TRBD1. This CDR3 region has 15 residues. CDR1 is SGHRS, CDR2 YFSETQ, per germline. With V trimmed by 4 bases and J by 2 bases, 7 bases remained unmatched.

The chain links TRBV7-9 to TRBJ1-2; no clear D. Germline-derived CDR1 and CDR2 are SEHNR and FQNEAQ (reference sequence). The CDR3 contains 15 residues. Trimming cost V 5 bases and J 4 bases, with 17 bases left between them. The CDR3 region is CASSPDTQATYGYTF. CDR3 DNA: TGTGCCAGCAGCCCAGACACCCAAGCGACCTATGGCTACACCTTC.

This rearrangement joins TRBV5-5 to TRBJ2-7; D may be TRBD1 (6 bases). Trimming stripped 2 bases from V and 2 bases from J, with 14 bases between. The CDR3 runs to 15 residues. CDR1 and CDR2 (germline): SGHKS, YYEKEE (reference sequence). The CDR3 DNA reads TGTGCCAGCAGCTTCCCTTTTGGGGGCGCCTACGAGCAGTACTTC. Amino acids: CASSFPFGGAYEQYF.

The V gene is TRBV20-1, the J gene TRBJ2-7; no clear D gene. The length of the CDR3 is 11 residues. Trimming took 5 bases from V and 2 from J, leaving 7 bases between them. Germline values: CDR1 DFQATT, CDR2 SNEGSKA (reference sequence). CDR3 loop: CSARTTYEQYF. Written as DNA, the CDR3 is TGCAGTGCTCGGACCACCTACGAGCAGTACTTC.

The chain joins TRBV7-6 to TRBJ2-3; D gene uncertain. V was cut by 3 bases and J by 4 bases, with 23 bases left in between. There are 18 residues in the CDR3. From germline, CDR1 is SGHVS and CDR2 FNYEAQ. CDR3 amino acids: CASSLVTPGLIGADTQYF. The CDR3 coding sequence is TGTGCCAGCAGCTTGGTCACCCCGGGTCTTATTGGGGCAGATACGCAGTATTTT.

This clone appeared a single time. The chain combines TRBV9 with TRBJ2-2, with D possibly being TRBD1 (5 bases). Germline V gene sequence: CDR1 SGDLS, CDR2 YYNGEE. Trimming took off 3 bases at V and 6 bases at J, with 21 bases between the two ends. The CDR3 has 17 residues. Here the CDR3 reads CASSATPRRGRPGELFF. CDR3 sequence (DNA): TGTGCCAGCAGCGCAACCCCTCGTAGGGGTCGGCCCGGGGAGCTGTTTTTT.

The gene calls are TRBV7-2 and TRBJ2-7; TRBD1 matches at 12 bases. The CDR3 is 16 residues long. The trim removed 0 bases at V and 0 bases at J, leaving 0 bases unmatched. Germline CDR1 SGHTA, CDR2 FQGNSA. This chain's CDR3 is CASSLAGQGASYEQYF. CDR3 sequence (DNA): TGTGCCAGCAGCTTAGCGGGACAGGGGGCCTCCTACGAGCAGTACTTC.

V is TRBV20-1 and J is TRBJ1-1, with unresolved D. In germline, CDR1 is DFQATT, CDR2 SNEGSKA (reference sequence). The V end was cut by 5 bases, the J end by 3 bases, with 7 bases between. This CDR3 is 11 amino acids long. CDR3 DNA sequence: TGCAGTGCTCTGCAGGACACTGAAGCTTTCTTT. This sequence encodes CSALQDTEAFF.

The chain couples TRBV11-2 to TRBJ1-1, with D possibly matching TRBD1 (5 bases). V lost 1 base to trimming and J lost 1 base, with 13 bases between them. The CDR3 has 16 amino acids. CDR1 SGHAT and CDR2 FQNNGV come from the germline V gene. Here the CDR3 reads CASSLGGWGTNTEAFF. CDR3 DNA: TGTGCCAGCAGCTTAGGGGGGTGGGGCACGAACACTGAAGCTTTCTTT.

The rearrangement uses TRBV5-8 and TRBJ1-2; 7 bases fit TRBD1. The germline V gene encodes CDR1 SGHTS and CDR2 YDEGEE. CDR3 size: 14 residues. V shed 5 bases and J 1 base; nucleotides not matched to a gene: 5. The CDR3 nucleotides are TGTGCCAGCAGGACTGACAGGGTTAACTATGGCTACACCTTC. Protein: CASRTDRVNYGYTF.

This clone was seen only a few times. The chain recombines TRBV7-2 with TRBJ1-2; 9 bases are shared with TRBD1. Germline CDR1 reads SGHTA; CDR2 reads FQGNSA. The V segment lost 0 bases and the J segment 7 bases; nucleotides outside the gene matches: 3. The CDR3 covers 14 residues. CDR3 loop: CASSLAGTGRGYTF. As DNA, the CDR3 is TGTGCCAGCAGCTTAGCCGGGACAGGGCGTGGCTACACCTTC.

This sequence joins TRBV10-3 and TRBJ1-1; 7 nucleotides align to TRBD1. From germline, CDR1 is ENHRY and CDR2 SYGVKD. The CDR3 is made up of 13 amino acids. J gave up 1 base and V 11 bases, and 7 bases lay outside the gene matches. CDR3 residues: CAAGQAQNTEAFF. As DNA, the CDR3 is TGTGCCGCAGGACAGGCCCAGAACACTGAAGCTTTCTTT.

CDR3 residues: CASSPQTGLGNTIYF. The CDR3 DNA reads as TGTGCCAGCTCACCTCAAACGGGTCTTGGAAACACCATATATTTT. This chain links TRBV18 with TRBJ1-3; D unclear. CDR1 is KGHSH, CDR2 LQKENI, per germline. V was trimmed by 3 bases and J by 3 bases, leaving 12 bases between them. The CDR3 has 15 residues.

The CDR3, as DNA: TGTGCCAGTAGTAGGGACAGGGTTGGCTACACCTTC. This translates into CASSRDRVGYTF. V usage is TRBV19 and J usage is TRBJ1-2; 9 positions match TRBD1. CDR1 and CDR2 (germline): LNHDA, SQIVND (reference sequence). This CDR3 region has 12 residues. Trimming cost V 4 bases and J 7 bases; bases outside gene matches: 1.

The rearrangement links TRBV6-5 to TRBJ1-6; TRBD1 aligns across 8 bases. The CDR3 is 15 residues long. V shed 2 bases and J 10 bases; nucleotides not matched to a gene: 7. Germline-derived CDR1 and CDR2 are MNHEY and SVGAGI. CDR3 DNA: TGTGCCAGCAGTTACGTGAGACAGGGGTGGTCACCCCTCCACTTT. Translating gives CASSYVRQGWSPLHF.

J is TRBJ1-2 and V is TRBV5-4; 7 bases align to TRBD1. V shed 2 bases and J 4 bases; nucleotides not matched to a gene: 5. This CDR3 is 14 amino acids long. The germline CDR1 and CDR2 sequences are SGHNT and YYREEE (reference sequence). DNA for the CDR3: TGTGCCAGCAGCTTCCAGGGGGAAGGCTATGGCTACACCTTC. It specifies CASSFQGEGYGYTF.

The genes are TRBV19 and TRBJ2-3; 10 bases match TRBD2. V trimming: 7 bases; J trimming: 4 bases; junction bases outside the gene matches: 11. Per the germline V gene, CDR1 is LNHDA and CDR2 is SQIVND (reference sequence). The CDR3 length is 16 residues. The CDR3 spells CASTSRGAGGPDTQYF. In nucleotides, the CDR3 is TGTGCCAGTACCTCACGGGGAGCGGGGGGGCCAGATACGCAGTATTTT.

The J gene is TRBJ1-3, the V gene TRBV25-1; D is unclear. In germline, CDR1 is MGHDK, CDR2 SYGVNS. V dropped 8 bases and J dropped 0 bases, with 14 bases sitting between them. The CDR3 runs 15 residues. CDR3 protein: CASEDAGFSGNTIYF. In nucleotides, the CDR3 is TGTGCCAGCGAGGATGCGGGTTTCTCTGGAAACACCATATATTTT.

V gene TRBV19 combines with J gene TRBJ1-5, with a tentative D call TRBD1 (5 bases). CDR3 length: 12 amino acids. Germline loops: CDR1 LNHDA, CDR2 SQIVND (reference sequence). CDR3 DNA: TGTGCTACGGGGGGGAGCAATCAGCCCCAGCATTTT. Protein sequence: CATGGSNQPQHF.

V and J are TRBV2 and TRBJ2-1, with TRBD2 identical over 8 bases. The junction had 4 bases not matched to a gene; V was cut back by 3 bases and J by 0 bases. In germline, CDR1 is SNHLY, CDR2 FYNNEI. This CDR3 is built from 16 residues. CDR3 sequence reads: CASSEGRGGSYNEQFF. The CDR3 DNA is TGTGCCAGCAGTGAGGGACGGGGGGGCTCCTACAATGAGCAGTTCTTC.

This chain connects TRBV15 to TRBJ2-2; D is perhaps TRBD1 (5 bases). Trimming left V 0 bases short and J 4 bases short, with 15 bases between. This CDR3 contains 17 residues. Germline V CDR1 and CDR2: LNHNV, YYDKDF (reference sequence). CDR3 nucleotides: TGTGCCACCAGCAGAGACCTGGGGCCCATGGTCACCGGGGAGCTGTTTTTT. Its protein product is CATSRDLGPMVTGELFF.

The gene calls are TRBV11-2 and TRBJ2-5; no definite D call. Trimming shortened V by 5 bases and J by 2 bases, and 15 bases separated the two germline ends. From germline, CDR1 is SGHAT and CDR2 FQNNGV. This CDR3 contains 15 residues. CDR3 amino acids: CASSRSFPAQETQYF. Here the CDR3 DNA reads TGTGCCAGCAGCCGTAGCTTCCCGGCACAAGAGACCCAGTACTTC. The full variable domain, with the rest looked up from reference TRBV11-2 and TRBJ2-5, is EAGVAQSPRYKIIEKRQSVAFWCNPISGHATLYWYQQILGQGPKLLIQFQNNGVVDDSQLPKDRFSAERLKGVDSTLKIQPAKLEDSAVYLCASSRSFPAQETQYFGPGTRLLVL.

This chain links TRBV5-1 with TRBJ2-3; D possibly corresponds to TRBD2 (5 bases). The length of the CDR3 is 15 residues. V lost 3 bases to trimming and J lost 1 base, with 12 bases between them. From germline, CDR1 is SGHRS and CDR2 YFSETQ. Here the CDR3 DNA reads TGCGCCAGCAGCTGGACGAGCGGAGGCACAGATACGCAGTATTTT. Translation: CASSWTSGGTDTQYF.

The chain combines TRBV29-1 with TRBJ2-5; TRBD1 is a possible D gene (6 bases). The CDR3 spans 13 residues. Germline CDR1 SQVTM, CDR2 ANQGSEA. Trimming took 1 base from V and 5 from J, leaving 11 bases between them. The CDR3 region is CSVEARGAETQYF. In DNA, the CDR3 is TGCAGCGTTGAAGCCAGGGGCGCGGAGACCCAGTACTTC. The whole variable domain, remainder taken from reference TRBV29-1 and TRBJ2-5, is SAVISQKPSRDICQRGTSLTIQCQVDSQVTMMFWYRQQPGQSLTLIATANQGSEATYESGFVIDKFPISRPNLTFSTLTVSNMSPEDSSIYLCSVEARGAETQYFGPGTRLLVL.

This sequence joins TRBV6-6 and TRBJ1-3; 7 bases align to TRBD1. The CDR3 is 14 residues long. The germline CDR1 and CDR2 sequences are MNHNY and SVGAGI (reference sequence). V shed 0 bases, J shed 4 bases, and the junction held 0 bases outside the gene matches. The CDR3: CASSYSDRGNTIYF. CDR3 sequence (DNA): TGTGCCAGCAGTTACTCGGACAGGGGAAACACCATATATTTT.